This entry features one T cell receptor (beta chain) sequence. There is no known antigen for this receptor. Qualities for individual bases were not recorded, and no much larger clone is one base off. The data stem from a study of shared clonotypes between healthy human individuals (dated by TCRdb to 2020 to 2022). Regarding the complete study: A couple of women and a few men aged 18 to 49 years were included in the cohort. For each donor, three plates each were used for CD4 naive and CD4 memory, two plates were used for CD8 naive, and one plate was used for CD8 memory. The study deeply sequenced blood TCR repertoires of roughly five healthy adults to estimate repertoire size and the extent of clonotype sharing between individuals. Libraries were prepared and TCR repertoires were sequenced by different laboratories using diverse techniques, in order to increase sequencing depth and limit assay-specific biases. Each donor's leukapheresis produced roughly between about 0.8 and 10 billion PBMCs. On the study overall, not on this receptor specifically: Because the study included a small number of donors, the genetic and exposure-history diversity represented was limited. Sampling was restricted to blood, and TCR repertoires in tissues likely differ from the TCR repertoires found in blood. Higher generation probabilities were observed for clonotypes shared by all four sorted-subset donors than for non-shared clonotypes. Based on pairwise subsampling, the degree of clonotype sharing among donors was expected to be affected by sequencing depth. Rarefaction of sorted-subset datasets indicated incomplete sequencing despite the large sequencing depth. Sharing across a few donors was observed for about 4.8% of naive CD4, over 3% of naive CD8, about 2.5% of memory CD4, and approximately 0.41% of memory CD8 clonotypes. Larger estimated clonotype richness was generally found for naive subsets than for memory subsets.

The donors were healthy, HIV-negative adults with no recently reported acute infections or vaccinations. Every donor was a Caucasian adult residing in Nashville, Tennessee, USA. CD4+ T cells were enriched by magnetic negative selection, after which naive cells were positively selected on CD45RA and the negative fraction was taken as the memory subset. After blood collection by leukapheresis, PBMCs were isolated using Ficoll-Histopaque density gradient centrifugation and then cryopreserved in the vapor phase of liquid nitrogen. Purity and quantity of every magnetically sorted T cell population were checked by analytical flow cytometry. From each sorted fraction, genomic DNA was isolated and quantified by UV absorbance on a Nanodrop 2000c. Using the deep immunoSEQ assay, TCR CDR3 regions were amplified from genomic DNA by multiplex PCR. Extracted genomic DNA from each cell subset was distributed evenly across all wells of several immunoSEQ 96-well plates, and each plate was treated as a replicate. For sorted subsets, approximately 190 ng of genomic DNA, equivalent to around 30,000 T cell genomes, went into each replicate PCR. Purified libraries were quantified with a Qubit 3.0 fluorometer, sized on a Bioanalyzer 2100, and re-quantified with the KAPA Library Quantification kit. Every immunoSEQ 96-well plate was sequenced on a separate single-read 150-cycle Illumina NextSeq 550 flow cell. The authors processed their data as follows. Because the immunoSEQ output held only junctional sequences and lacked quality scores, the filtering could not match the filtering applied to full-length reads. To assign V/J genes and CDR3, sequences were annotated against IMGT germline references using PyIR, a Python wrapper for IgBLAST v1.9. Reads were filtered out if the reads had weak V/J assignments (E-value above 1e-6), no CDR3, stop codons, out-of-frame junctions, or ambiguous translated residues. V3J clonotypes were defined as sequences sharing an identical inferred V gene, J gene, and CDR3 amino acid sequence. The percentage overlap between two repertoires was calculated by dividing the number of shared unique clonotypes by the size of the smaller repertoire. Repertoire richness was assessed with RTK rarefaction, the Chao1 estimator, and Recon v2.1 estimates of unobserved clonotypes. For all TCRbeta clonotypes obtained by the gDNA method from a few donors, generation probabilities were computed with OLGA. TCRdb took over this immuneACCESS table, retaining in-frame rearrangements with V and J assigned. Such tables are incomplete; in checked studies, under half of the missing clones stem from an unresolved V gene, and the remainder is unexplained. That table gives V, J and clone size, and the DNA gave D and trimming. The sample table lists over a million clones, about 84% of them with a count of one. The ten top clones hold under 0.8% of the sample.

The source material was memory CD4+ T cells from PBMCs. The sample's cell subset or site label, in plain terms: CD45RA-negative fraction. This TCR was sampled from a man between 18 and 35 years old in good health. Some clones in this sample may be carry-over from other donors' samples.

CDR3 reads: CASTGQGGNEQFF. The DNA reads as follows: TGTGCCAGCACGGGACAGGGGGGGAATGAGCAGTTCTTC. The sequence is built from TRBV2 and TRBJ2-1, with TRBD1 identical over 11 junction bases. Germline trimming amounts to 7 bases on V and 7 bases on J, with 3 as the count of junction bases outside the gene matches. Including the terminal cysteine and phenylalanine, the CDR3 comprises 13 residues. Only CDR3 DNA is held: 39 bases, read in frame from base 1. CDR1 and CDR2 are drawn from the germline V gene: SNHLY, FYNNEI.